Included here is one TCR beta chain sequence, with context. The target antigen is unknown. V lost 5 bases to trimming and J lost 4 bases, with 14 bases between them. This CDR3 is 14 amino acids long. The entry originates in a study of post-analysis software for immune sequencing data. Looking at the study overall: Patients had relapsing-remitting, secondary progressive or progressive-relapsing multiple sclerosis; some lacked subtype. The study, taken as a whole, reports: Relative to controls, patients had 4 or 5 TRBV segments at higher frequency, with TRBV5-6, TRBV5-1 and TRBV20-1 among these. Patients with multiple sclerosis recorded significantly lower normalized Chao1 diversity than controls, the study found.

The library was made from cDNA and included unique molecular identifiers. It was from about 0.98 to 11 million T cells that 530,000 or so cDNA molecules came. Via MiXCR, TCRdb re-called the PCR reads, giving one row per CDR3 protein. The repertoire consists of some 370,000 distinct CDR3 sequences, with around 37% occurring once and the leading ten covering roughly an eighth. The J gene is TRBJ1-1, the V gene TRBV12-3 or TRBV12-4; tentative D call: TRBD1 (5 bases). The receptor was isolated from a girl aged 5-17 years with multiple sclerosis. The sample taken for sequencing was blood. DNA for the CDR3: TGTGCCAGCAGTCAAGCACGAACAGGCACTGAAGCTTTCTTT. Translating it yields CASSQARTGTEAFF.